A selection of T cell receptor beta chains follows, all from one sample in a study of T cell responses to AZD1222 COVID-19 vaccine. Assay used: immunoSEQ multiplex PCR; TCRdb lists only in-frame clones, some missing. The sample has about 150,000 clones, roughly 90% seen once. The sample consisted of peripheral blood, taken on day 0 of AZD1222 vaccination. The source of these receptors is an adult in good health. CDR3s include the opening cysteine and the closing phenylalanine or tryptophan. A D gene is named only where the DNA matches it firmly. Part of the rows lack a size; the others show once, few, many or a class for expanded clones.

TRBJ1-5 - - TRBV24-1 TGTGCCACCAGTGACAGGACCCTGGGGGCCCAGCATTTT CATSDRTLGAQHF
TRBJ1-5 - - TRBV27 TGTGCCAGCAGTTTACGTGGGGGAAATCAGCCCCAGCATTTT CASSLRGGNQPQHF
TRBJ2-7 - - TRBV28 TGTGCCAGCAGTCTATACCGGGATGACGAGCAGTACTTC CASSLYRDDEQYF
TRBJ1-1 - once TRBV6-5 TGTGCCAGCAGTTACTCTCAGGGCGCGACTGAAGCTTTCTTT CASSYSQGATEAFF
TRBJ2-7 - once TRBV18 TGTGCCAGCTCACCAAATCCCGAGGACAACGAGCAGTACTTC CASSPNPEDNEQYF
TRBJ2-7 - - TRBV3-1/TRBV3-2 TGTGCCAGCAGCCAAGATTGGGGCTCGACCAGGGGCTCCTACGAGCAGTACTTC CASSQDWGSTRGSYEQYF
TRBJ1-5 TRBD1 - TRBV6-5 TGTGCCAGCGCTGAGGGGGCGCGACAGCCCCAGCATTTT CASAEGARQPQHF
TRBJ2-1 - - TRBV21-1 TGTGCCAGCAGCAAAGGGGCGGGAGCGGGAGAGGGCGAGCAGTTCTTC CASSKGAGAGEGEQFF
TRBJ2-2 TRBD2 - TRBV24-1 TGTGCCACCAGTGACTGGACTAGCGGGAGGCGGGGCACCGGGGAGCTGTTTTTT CATSDWTSGRRGTGELFF
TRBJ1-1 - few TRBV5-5 TGTGCCAGCAGCTTGTTGGGGACGGCGAACACTGAAGCTTTCTTT CASSLLGTANTEAFF
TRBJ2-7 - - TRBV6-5 TGTGCCAGCAGTTACGAAGGGGTTGGCTCTTCTACGAGGCAGTACTTC CASSYEGVGSSTRQYF
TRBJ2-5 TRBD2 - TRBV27 TGTGCCAGCAGTTTACTAGCGGGGGGCCCCCAAGAGACCCAGTACTTC CASSLLAGGPQETQYF
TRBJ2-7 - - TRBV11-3 TGTGCCAGCAGCTTGGTGAGCTACGAGCAGTACTTC CASSLVSYEQYF
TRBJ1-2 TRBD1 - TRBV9 TGTGCCAGCAGCGCGATGGACAGGAGGAGCTATGGCTACACCTTC CASSAMDRRSYGYTF
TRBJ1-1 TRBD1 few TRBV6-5 TGTGCCAGCCTTATGGACAGGGCTATGAACACTGAAGCTTTCTTT CASLMDRAMNTEAFF
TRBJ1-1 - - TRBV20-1 TGCAGTGGTAGTCGTGGGAACACTGAAGCTTTCTTT CSGSRGNTEAFF
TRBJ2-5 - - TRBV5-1 TGCGCCAGCAAAGGGTCCAGGGGTTGGGAGACCCAGTACTTC CASKGSRGWETQYF
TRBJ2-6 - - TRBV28 TGTGCCAGCAGTCCCTCTGGGGCCAACGTCCTGACTTTC CASSPSGANVLTF
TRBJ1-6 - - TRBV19 TGTGCCAGTAGTTCCGGGACCGGAGAGGGTTCACCCCTCCACTTT CASSSGTGEGSPLHF
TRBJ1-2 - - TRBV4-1 TGCGCCAGCAGCCAAGATTCGGGCATGGGGGGCTACACCTTC CASSQDSGMGGYTF
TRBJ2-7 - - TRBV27 TGTGCCAGCAGTCTCGGAGGGAGCTCCTACGAGCAGTACTTC CASSLGGSSYEQYF
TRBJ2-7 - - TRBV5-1 TGCGCCAGCAGCTTGCGTTCCCTCCCCACCTACGAGCAGTACTTC CASSLRSLPTYEQYF
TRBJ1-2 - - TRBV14 TGTGCCAGCAGCCCACGTCGGGGTAGAGGGGGCTATGGCTACACCTTC CASSPRRGRGGYGYTF
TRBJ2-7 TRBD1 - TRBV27 TGTGCCAGCAGTCTCGGACAGGACTACGAGCAGTACTTC CASSLGQDYEQYF
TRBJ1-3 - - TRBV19 TGTGCCAGTAGTCCGGGACTTAGTACTGGAAACACCATATATTTT CASSPGLSTGNTIYF
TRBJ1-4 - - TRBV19 TGTGCCAGTAGTATGGAAAGGGCTTCAACTAATGAAAAACTGTTTTTT CASSMERASTNEKLFF
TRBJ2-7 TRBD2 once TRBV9 TGTGCCAGGACCACCGTGCGGGAGGGCCTGTACGAGCAGTACTTC CARTTVREGLYEQYF
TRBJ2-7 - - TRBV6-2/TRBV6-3 TGTGCCAGCAGTTACCCCTCCGGGACTCGATCCTACGAGCAGTACTTC CASSYPSGTRSYEQYF
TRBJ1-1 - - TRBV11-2 TGTGCCAGCAGCTTAGTAGTTGAGACTGAAGCTTTCTTT CASSLVVETEAFF
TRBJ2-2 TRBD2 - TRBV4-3 TGCGCCAGCAGCCCTAGCGGGGGGGAAACCGGGGAGCTGTTTTTT CASSPSGGETGELFF
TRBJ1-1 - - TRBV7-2 TGTGCCAGCAGCTTAGTTGGTCGTAACACTGAAGCTTTCTTT CASSLVGRNTEAFF
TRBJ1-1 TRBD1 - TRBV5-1 TGCGCCAGCAGCTTGGACAGGGGGCTGAGAACTGAAGCTTTCTTT CASSLDRGLRTEAFF
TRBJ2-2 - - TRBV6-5 TGTGCCAGCAGTTACGAGGTCAGGAGGGACGGGGAGCTGTTTTTT CASSYEVRRDGELFF
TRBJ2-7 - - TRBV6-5 TGTGCCAGCACGCGCCTCCCCCTAAAGACAGACGAGCAGTACTTC CASTRLPLKTDEQYF
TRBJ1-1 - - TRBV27 TGTGCCAGCAGTTTAGGTGGACACCTGAACACTGAAGCTTTCTTT CASSLGGHLNTEAFF
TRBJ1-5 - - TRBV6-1 TGTGCCAGCAGTGAACTCCCACTCAGGGGAGGCAATCAGCCCCAGCATTTT CASSELPLRGGNQPQHF
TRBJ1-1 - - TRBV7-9 TGTGCCAGCAGCTTAGGGGATCCAATTGAAGCTTTCTTT CASSLGDPIEAFF
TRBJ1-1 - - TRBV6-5 TGTGCCAGCAGGGACAGACCGAACACTGAAGCTTTCTTT CASRDRPNTEAFF
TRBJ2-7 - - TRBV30 TGTGCCTGGAGTTTGAGGGCGGACTACGAGCAGTACTTC CAWSLRADYEQYF
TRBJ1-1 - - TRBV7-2 TGTGCCAGCAGTCCAGGGGCAGTAAACACTGAAGCTTTCTTT CASSPGAVNTEAFF
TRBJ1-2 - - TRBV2 TGTGCCAAACCCGGCGGGTATGGCTACACCTTC CAKPGGYGYTF